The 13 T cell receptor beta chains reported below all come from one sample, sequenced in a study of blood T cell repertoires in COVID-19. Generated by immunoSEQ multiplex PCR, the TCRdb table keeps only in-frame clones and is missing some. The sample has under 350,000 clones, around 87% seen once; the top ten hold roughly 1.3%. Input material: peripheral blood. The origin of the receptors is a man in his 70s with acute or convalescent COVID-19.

The CDR3 reads CASSGRLAGGEQYF. The CDR3 bases are TGTGCCAGCAGTGGAAGACTAGCGGGGGGCGAGCAGTACTTC. The chain carries TRBV6-2 or TRBV6-3 and TRBJ2-7; 13 positions match TRBD2. The germline V gene has CDR1 MNHEY and CDR2 SVGEGT. With V trimmed by 5 bases and J by 6 bases, 4 bases remained unmatched. This CDR3 contains 14 residues.

CDR3 amino acids: CASSLEVGQGHEQFF. The DNA of the CDR3 is TGCGCCAGCAGCTTGGAAGTCGGACAGGGGCACGAGCAGTTCTTC. The rearrangement joins TRBV5-1 to TRBJ2-1; 9 bases map to TRBD1. Trimming cost V 0 bases and J 10 bases; bases outside gene matches: 8. The CDR3 covers 15 residues. Germline values: CDR1 SGHRS, CDR2 YFSETQ.

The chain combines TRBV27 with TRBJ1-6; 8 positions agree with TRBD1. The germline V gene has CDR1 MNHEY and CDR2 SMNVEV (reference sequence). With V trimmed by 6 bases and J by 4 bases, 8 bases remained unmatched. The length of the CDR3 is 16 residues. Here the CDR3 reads CASRQTWTGYNSPLHF. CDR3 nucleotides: TGTGCCAGCAGACAGACTTGGACAGGGTATAATTCACCCCTCCACTTT.

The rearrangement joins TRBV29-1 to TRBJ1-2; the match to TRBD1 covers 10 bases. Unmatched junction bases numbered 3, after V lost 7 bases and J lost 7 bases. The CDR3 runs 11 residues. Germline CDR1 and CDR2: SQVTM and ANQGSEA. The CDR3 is CSGGQGSGYTF. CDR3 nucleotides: TGCAGCGGGGGACAGGGGTCTGGCTACACCTTC. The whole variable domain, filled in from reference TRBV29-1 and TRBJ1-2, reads SAVISQKPSRDICQRGTSLTIQCQVDSQVTMMFWYRQQPGQSLTLIATANQGSEATYESGFVIDKFPISRPNLTFSTLTVSNMSPEDSSIYLCSGGQGSGYTFGSGTRLTVV.

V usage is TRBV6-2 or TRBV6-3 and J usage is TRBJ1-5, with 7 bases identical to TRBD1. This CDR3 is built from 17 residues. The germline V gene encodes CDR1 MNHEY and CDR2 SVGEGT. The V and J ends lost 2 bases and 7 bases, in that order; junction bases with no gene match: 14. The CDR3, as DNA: TGTGCCAGCAGTTACGGGGGACAGAGGGGTGGTTTCCAGCCCCAGCATTTT. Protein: CASSYGGQRGGFQPQHF.

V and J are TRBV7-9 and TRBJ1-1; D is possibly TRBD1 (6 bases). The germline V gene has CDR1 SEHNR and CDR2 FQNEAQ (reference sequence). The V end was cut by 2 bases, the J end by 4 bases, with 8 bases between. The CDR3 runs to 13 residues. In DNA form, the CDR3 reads TGTGCCAGCAGCTTACAGGGGAGCACTGAAGCTTTCTTT. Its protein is CASSLQGSTEAFF.

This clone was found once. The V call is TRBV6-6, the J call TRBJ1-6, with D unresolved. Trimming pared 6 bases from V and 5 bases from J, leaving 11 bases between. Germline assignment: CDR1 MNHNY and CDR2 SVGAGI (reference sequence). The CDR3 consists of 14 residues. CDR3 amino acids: CASRVGRDNSPLHF. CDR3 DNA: TGTGCCAGCAGGGTCGGGAGAGATAATTCACCCCTCCACTTT.

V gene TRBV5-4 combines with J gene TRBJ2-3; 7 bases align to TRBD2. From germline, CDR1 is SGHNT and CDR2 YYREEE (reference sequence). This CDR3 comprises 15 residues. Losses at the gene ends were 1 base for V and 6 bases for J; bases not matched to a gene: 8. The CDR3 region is CASSLRSRGGDTQYF. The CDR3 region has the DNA TGTGCCAGCAGCTTGAGGTCCCGGGGAGGGGATACGCAGTATTTT.

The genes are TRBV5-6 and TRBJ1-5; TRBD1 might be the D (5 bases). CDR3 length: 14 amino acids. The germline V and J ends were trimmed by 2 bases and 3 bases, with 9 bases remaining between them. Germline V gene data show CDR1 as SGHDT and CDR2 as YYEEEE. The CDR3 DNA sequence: TGTGCCAGCAGCTTTTGGGACTACAATCAGCCCCAGCATTTT. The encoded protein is CASSFWDYNQPQHF.

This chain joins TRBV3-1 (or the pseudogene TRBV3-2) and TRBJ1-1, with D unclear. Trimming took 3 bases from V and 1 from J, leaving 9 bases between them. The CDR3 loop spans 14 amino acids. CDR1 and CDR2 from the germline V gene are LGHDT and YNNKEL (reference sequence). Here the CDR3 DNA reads TGTGCCAGCAGCCAGTCAGAAACGAACACTGAAGCTTTCTTT. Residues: CASSQSETNTEAFF.

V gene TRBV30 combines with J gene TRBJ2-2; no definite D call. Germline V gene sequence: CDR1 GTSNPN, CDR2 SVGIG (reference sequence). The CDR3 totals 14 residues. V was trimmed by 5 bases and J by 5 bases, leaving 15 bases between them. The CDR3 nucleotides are TGTGCCTGGGCCTTAGGAACGACTACCGGGGAGCTGTTTTTT. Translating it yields CAWALGTTTGELFF.

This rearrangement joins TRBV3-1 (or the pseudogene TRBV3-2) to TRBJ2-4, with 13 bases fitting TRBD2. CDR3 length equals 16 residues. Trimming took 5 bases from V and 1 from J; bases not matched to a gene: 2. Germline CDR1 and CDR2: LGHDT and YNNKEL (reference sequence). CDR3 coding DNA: TGTGCCAGCAGCTCGACTAGCGGGGGGGCCAAAAACATTCAGTACTTC. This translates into CASSSTSGGAKNIQYF.

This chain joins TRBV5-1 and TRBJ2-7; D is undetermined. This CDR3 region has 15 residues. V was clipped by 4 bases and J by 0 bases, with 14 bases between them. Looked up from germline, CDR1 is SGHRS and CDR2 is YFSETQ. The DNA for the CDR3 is TGCGCCAGCAGCCGAACCGGCGGTAACTCCTACGAGCAGTACTTC. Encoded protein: CASSRTGGNSYEQYF.